Sequencing of this T cell receptor (beta chain) was carried out in a study of spatial heterogeneity in lung cancer. TCRdb re-analysed the 5' RACE reads in MiXCR, keeping a single row per CDR3 protein. The repertoire holds about 92,000 distinct CDR3 sequences, with roughly 12% as singletons. Per germline, CDR1 SGHTA and CDR2 FQGNSA. This CDR3 comprises 13 residues. V lost 6 bases and J 0 bases, leaving 8 bases between the germline ends. Specified time point: sample taken at primary tumor resection. The sequenced sample was PBMCs, obtained at surgery. V is TRBV7-2 and J is TRBJ1-1; D not certain. The clonotype was recovered from a male donor with early-stage non-small cell lung cancer. CDR3 DNA: TGTGCCAGCAGTCCGCCGGTGAACACTGAAGCTTTCTTT. It specifies CASSPPVNTEAFF.